This entry features one T cell receptor beta chain sequence. This record comes from a study of cytomegalovirus exposure and HLA in healthy donors. PCR amplification relied on 60 Vbeta primers (plus 13 Jbeta primers). Measured with immunoSEQ multiplex PCR; TCRdb has only the in-frame clones, and not every one. Among under 200,000 clones listed, 60% to 85% were seen once. CDR1 MNHNS and CDR2 SASEGT come from the germline V gene. The CDR3 is made up of 15 amino acids. The V and J ends lost 8 bases and 3 bases, in that order; junction bases with no gene match: 11. The sequenced material came from PBMCs. The genes are TRBV6-1 and TRBJ2-5; TRBD2 matches 8 bases. This TCR was recovered from a man aged 25 to 40 in good health and CMV-seropositive. The chain's CDR3 is CASSGWGSGEETQYF. As DNA, the CDR3 is TGTGCCAGCTCGGGCTGGGGTAGCGGGGAAGAGACCCAGTACTTC.